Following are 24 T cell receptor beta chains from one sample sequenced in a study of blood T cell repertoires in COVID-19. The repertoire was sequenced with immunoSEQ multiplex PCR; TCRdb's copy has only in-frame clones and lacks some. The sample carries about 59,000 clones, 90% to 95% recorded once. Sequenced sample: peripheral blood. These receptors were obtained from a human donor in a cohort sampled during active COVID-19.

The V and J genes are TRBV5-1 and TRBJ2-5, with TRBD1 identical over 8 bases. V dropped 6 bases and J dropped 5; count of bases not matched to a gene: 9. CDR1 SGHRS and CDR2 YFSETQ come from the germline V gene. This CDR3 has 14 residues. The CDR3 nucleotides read TGCGCCAGCACCTTCCAGGGGGCCCGGGAGACCCAGTACTTC. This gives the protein CASTFQGARETQYF.

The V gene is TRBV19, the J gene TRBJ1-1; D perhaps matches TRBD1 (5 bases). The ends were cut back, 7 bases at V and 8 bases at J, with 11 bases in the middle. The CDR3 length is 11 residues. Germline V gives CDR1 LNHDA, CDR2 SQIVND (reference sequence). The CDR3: CASNRDLEAFF. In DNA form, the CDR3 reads TGTGCCAGTAACCGGGACTTAGAAGCTTTCTTT.

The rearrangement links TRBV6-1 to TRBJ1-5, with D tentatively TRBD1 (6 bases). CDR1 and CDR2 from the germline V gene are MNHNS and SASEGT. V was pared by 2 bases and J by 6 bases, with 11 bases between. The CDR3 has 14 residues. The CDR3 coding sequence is TGTGCCAGCAGTGAAATCACAGGGATTCAGCCCCAGCATTTT. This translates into CASSEITGIQPQHF.

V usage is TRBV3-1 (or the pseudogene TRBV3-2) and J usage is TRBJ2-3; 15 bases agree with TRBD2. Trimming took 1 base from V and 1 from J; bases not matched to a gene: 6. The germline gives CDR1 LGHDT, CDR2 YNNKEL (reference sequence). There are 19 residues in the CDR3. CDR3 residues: CASSQGGLAGGLGTDTQYF. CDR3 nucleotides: TGTGCCAGCAGCCAAGGCGGACTAGCGGGGGGGCTCGGCACAGATACGCAGTATTTT.

CDR3 sequence: CASSQDLGQGQYGYTF. Written as DNA, the CDR3 is TGTGCCAGCAGCCAAGATTTGGGACAGGGCCAGTATGGCTACACCTTC. This chain joins TRBV14 and TRBJ1-2, with 9 positions matching TRBD1. Germline lookup yields CDR1 SGHDN and CDR2 FVKESK. Losses at the gene ends were 0 bases for V and 5 bases for J; bases not matched to a gene: 7. CDR3 length: 16 residues.

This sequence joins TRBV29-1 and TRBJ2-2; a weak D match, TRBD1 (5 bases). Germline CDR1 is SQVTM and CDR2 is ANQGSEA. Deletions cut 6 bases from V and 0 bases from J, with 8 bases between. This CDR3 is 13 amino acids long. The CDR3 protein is CSVDRTNTGELFF. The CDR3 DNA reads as TGCAGCGTAGACAGAACGAACACCGGGGAGCTGTTTTTT.

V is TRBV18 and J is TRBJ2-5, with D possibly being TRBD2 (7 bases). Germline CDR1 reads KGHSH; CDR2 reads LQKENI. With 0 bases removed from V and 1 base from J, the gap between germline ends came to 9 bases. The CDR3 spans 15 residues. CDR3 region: CASSPPGGGQETQYF. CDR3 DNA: TGTGCCAGCTCACCACCGGGAGGGGGCCAAGAGACCCAGTACTTC.

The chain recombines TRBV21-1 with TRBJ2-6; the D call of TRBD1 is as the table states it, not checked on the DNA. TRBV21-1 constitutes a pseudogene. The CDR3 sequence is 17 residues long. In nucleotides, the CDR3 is TGTGCCAGCAGCAGTCAATACAGGGGGGCTGGGGCCAACGTCCTGACTTTC. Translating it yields CASSSQYRGAGANVLTF.

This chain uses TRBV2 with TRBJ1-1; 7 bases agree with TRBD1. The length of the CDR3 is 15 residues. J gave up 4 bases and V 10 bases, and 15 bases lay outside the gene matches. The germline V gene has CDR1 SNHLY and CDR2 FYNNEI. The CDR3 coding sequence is TGTGCCATCCAAGACCCAGACAGGGCTAGCACTGAAGCTTTCTTT. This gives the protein CAIQDPDRASTEAFF.

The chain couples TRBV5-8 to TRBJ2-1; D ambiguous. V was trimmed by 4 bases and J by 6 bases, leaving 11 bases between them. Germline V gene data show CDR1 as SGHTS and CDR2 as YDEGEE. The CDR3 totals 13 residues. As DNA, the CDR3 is TGTGCCAGCAGCCTGTTCTTCGGCAATGAGCAGTTCTTC. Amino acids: CASSLFFGNEQFF.

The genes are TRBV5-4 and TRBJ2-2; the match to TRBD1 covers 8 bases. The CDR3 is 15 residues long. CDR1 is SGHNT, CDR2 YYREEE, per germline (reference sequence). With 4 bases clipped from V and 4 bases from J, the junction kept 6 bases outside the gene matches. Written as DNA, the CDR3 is TGTGCCAGCAGCCTGGACAGGGTGGCCACCGGGGAGCTGTTTTTT. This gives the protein CASSLDRVATGELFF.

The CDR3 bases are TGCAGCGTTCAGTGGCAGGGCAACACCGGGGAGCTGTTTTTT. Encoded protein: CSVQWQGNTGELFF. The rearrangement joins TRBV29-1 to TRBJ2-2, with D perhaps TRBD1 (5 bases). CDR1 SQVTM and CDR2 ANQGSEA come from the germline V gene. The CDR3 spans 14 residues. V was pared by 5 bases and J by 2 bases, with 12 bases between.

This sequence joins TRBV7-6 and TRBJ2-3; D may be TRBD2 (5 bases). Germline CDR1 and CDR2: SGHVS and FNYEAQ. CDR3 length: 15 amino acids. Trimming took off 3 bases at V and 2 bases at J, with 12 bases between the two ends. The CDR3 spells CASSFRLAPTDTQYF. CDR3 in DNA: TGTGCCAGCAGCTTTCGCCTAGCACCCACAGATACGCAGTATTTT.

CDR3 DNA sequence: TGTGCCAGCAGGGACAGGACACAAGAGACCCAGTACTTC. Protein sequence: CASRDRTQETQYF. The chain is built from TRBV11-1 and TRBJ2-5; TRBD1 matches at 7 bases. The ends lost 6 bases at V and 2 bases at J; junction bases unmatched: 3. Germline values: CDR1 SGHAT, CDR2 FQDESV (reference sequence). The CDR3 loop spans 13 amino acids. Drawing the rest from reference TRBV11-1 and TRBJ2-5, the complete variable domain is EAEVAQSPRYKITEKSQAVAFWCDPISGHATLYWYRQILGQGPELLVQFQDESVVDDSQLPKDRFSAERLKGVDSTLKIQPAELGDSAMYLCASRDRTQETQYFGPGTRLLVL.

The CDR3, as DNA: TGTGCCAGCAGCGGGGGACAGGTAGCTTTCTTT. It codes for CASSGGQVAFF. The rearrangement joins TRBV7-2 to TRBJ1-1, with TRBD1 identical over 8 bases. Trimming at V came to 5 bases and at J to 10 bases, leaving 3 bases not matched to a gene. Germline-derived CDR1 and CDR2 are SGHTA and FQGNSA. The CDR3 is 11 residues long.

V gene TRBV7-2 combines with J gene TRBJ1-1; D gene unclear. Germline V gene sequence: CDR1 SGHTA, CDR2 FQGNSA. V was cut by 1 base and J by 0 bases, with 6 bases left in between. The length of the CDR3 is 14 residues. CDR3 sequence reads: CASSLVQVNTEAFF. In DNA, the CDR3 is TGTGCCAGCAGCTTAGTTCAGGTGAACACTGAAGCTTTCTTT.

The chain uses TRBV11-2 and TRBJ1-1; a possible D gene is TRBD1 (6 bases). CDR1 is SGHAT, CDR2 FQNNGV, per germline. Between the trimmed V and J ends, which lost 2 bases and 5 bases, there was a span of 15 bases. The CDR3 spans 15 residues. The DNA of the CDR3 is TGTGCCAGCAGCTTACAGGGTGGGCAGGGGACTGAAGCTTTCTTT. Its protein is CASSLQGGQGTEAFF.

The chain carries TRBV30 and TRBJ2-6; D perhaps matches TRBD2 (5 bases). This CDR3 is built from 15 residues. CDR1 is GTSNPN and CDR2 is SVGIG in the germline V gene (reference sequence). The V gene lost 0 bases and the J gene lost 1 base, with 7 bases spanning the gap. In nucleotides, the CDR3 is TGTGCCTGGAGTGTATCGGGGTCTGGGGCCAACGTCCTGACTTTC. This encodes CAWSVSGSGANVLTF.

Here the CDR3 reads CASKGRGAALTEAFF. CDR3 nucleotide sequence: TGTGCCAGTAAGGGTCGTGGGGCAGCTTTAACTGAAGCTTTCTTT. This chain connects TRBV19 to TRBJ1-1; tentatively, D is TRBD1 (5 bases). V dropped 7 bases and J dropped 5 bases, with 20 bases sitting between them. The CDR3 loop spans 15 amino acids. The V gene's germline CDR1 is LNHDA and CDR2 SQIVND (reference sequence).

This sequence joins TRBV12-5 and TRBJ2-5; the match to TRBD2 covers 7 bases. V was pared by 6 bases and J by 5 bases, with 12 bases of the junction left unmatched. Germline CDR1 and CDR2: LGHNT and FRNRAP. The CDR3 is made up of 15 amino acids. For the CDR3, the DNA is TGTGCTAGTGGCCAGGGAGGGGTTTTACGGGAGACCCAGTACTTC. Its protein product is CASGQGGVLRETQYF.

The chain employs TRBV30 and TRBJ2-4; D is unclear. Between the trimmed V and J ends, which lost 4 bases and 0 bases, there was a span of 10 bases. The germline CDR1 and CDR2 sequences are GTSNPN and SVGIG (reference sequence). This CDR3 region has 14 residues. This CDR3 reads CAWKLAKAKNIQYF. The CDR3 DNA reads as TGTGCCTGGAAACTCGCTAAAGCCAAAAACATTCAGTACTTC.

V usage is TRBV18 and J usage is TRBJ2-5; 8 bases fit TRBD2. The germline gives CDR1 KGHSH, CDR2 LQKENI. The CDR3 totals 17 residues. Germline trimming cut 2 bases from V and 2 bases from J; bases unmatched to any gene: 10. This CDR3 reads CASSPSMGLAGQETQYF. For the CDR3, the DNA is TGTGCCAGCTCACCAAGTATGGGATTAGCGGGGCAAGAGACCCAGTACTTC.

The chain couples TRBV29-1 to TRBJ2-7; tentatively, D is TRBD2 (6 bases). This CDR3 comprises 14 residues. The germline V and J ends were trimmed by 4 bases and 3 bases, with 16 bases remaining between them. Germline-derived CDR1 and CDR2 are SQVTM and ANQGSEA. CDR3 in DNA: TGCAGCGTTGCGGGGGTCCAAGTAAACTACGAGCAGTACTTC. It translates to CSVAGVQVNYEQYF.

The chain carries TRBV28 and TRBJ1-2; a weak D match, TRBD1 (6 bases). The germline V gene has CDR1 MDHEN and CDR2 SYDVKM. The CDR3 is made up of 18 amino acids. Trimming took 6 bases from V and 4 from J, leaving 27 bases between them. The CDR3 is CASSPHGQHERWLYGYTF. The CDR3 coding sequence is TGTGCCAGCAGCCCCCACGGACAGCACGAGCGGTGGCTCTATGGCTACACCTTC.